This TCR beta chain emerged from a study of radiation and T cells in renal cell carcinoma. This sample's time point: baseline pretreatment blood. The treatment denotes: 15 Gy SBRT to primary tumor, nephrectomy 4 weeks later. This renal cell carcinoma was of the clear cell type. The CDR3 extends over 14 amino acids. Trimming stripped 1 base from V and 9 bases from J, with 18 bases between. CDR1 GTSNPN and CDR2 SVGIG come from the germline V gene (reference sequence). The repertoire was sequenced with immunoSEQ multiplex PCR; TCRdb's copy has only in-frame clones and lacks some. The sample records 130,000 to 150,000 clones, 70% to 90% being singletons.

Sequenced here: blood, sampled from a patient whose treatment included radiotherapy and nephrectomy. The receptor's source is a woman in her fifties or sixties with renal cell carcinoma. The chain has TRBV30 and TRBJ1-2; possibly TRBD1 for D (5 bases). In DNA, the CDR3 is TGTGCCTGGAGTGCGGGGGGAAGCGTCGCGAGCTACACCTTC. This sequence encodes CAWSAGGSVASYTF. The full variable domain, its missing parts supplied by reference TRBV30 and TRBJ1-2, is SQTIHQWPATLVQPVGSPLSLECTVEGTSNPNLYWYRQAAGRGLQLLFYSVGIGQISSEVPQNLSASRPQDRQFILSSKKLLLSDSGFYLCAWSAGGSVASYTFGSGTRLTVV.